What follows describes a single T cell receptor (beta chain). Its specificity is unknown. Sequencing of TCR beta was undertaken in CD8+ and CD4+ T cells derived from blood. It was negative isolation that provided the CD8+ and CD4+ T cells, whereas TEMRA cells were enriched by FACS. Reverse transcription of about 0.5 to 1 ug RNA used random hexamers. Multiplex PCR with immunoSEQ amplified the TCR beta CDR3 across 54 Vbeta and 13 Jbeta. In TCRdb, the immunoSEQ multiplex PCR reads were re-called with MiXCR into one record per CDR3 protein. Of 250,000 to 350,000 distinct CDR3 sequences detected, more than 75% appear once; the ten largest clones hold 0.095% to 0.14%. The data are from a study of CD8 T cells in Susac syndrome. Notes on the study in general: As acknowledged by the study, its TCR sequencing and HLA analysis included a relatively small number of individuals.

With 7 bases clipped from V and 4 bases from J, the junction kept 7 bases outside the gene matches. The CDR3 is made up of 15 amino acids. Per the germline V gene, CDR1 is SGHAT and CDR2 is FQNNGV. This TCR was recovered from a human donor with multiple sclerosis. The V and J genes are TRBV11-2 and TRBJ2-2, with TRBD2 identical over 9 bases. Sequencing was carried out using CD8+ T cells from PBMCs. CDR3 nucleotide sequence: TGTGCCAGCACCTCGCGGGAGGGGAGCACCGGGGAGCTGTTTTTT. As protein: CASTSREGSTGELFF.